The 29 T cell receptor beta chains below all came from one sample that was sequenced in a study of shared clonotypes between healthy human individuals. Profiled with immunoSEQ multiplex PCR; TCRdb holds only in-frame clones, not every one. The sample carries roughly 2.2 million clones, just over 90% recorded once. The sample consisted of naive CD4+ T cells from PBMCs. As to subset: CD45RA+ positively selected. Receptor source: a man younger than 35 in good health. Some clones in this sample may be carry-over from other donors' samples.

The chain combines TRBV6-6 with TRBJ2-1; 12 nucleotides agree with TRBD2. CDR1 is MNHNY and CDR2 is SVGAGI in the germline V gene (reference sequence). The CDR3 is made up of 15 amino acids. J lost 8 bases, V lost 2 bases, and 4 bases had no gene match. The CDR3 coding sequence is TGTGCCAGCAGTTACGCGGCTAGCGGGAGGGATGAGCAGTTCTTC. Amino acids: CASSYAASGRDEQFF.

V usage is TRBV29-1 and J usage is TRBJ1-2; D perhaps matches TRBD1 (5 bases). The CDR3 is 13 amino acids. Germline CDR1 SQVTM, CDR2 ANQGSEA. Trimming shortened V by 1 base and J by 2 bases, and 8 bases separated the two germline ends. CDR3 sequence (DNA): TGCAGCGTTGAAGGGGGGGGAAACTATGGCTACACCTTC. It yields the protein CSVEGGGNYGYTF.

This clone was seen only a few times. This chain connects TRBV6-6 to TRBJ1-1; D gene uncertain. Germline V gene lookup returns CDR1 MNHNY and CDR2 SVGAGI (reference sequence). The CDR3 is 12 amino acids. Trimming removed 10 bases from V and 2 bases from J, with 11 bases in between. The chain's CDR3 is CATGRTNTEAFF. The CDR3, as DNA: TGTGCCACAGGACGGACTAACACTGAAGCTTTCTTT.

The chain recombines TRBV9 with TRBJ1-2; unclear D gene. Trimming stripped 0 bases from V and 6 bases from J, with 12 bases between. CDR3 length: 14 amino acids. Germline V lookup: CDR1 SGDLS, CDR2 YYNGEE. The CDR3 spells CASSVVGVGDGYTF. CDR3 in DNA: TGTGCCAGCAGCGTAGTGGGCGTAGGAGATGGCTACACCTTC.

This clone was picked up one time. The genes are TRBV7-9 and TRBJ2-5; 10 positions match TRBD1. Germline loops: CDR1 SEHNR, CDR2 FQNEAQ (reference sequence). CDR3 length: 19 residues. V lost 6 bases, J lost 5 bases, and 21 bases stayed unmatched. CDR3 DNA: TGTGCCAGCAGTCCCTCAGGCGGGACAGGGGTGCCGAGGTCGGAGACCCAGTACTTC. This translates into CASSPSGGTGVPRSETQYF.

In DNA, the CDR3 is TGTGCCAGCAGCTTCGGCGGTACTAGGCGCGAGCAGTACTTC. Encoded protein: CASSFGGTRREQYF. V gene TRBV6-5 combines with J gene TRBJ2-7; a weak D match, TRBD2 (5 bases). V dropped 6 bases and J dropped 6 bases, with 18 bases sitting between them. The CDR3 consists of 14 residues. Germline lookup yields CDR1 MNHEY and CDR2 SVGAGI.

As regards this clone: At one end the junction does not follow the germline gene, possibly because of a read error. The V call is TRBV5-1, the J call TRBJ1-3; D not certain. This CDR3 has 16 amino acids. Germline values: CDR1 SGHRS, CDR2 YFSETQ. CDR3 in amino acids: CTSSFGPLGSGNTIYF. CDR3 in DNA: TGCACCAGCAGCTTTGGACCGCTCGGCTCTGGAAACACCATATATTTT.

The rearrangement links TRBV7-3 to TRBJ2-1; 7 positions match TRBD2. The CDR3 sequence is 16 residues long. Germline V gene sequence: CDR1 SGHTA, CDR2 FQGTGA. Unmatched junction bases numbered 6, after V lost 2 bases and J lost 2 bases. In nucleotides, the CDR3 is TGTGCCAGCAGCTTATCGGGGACTATTCCCTACAATGAGCAGTTCTTC. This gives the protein CASSLSGTIPYNEQFF.

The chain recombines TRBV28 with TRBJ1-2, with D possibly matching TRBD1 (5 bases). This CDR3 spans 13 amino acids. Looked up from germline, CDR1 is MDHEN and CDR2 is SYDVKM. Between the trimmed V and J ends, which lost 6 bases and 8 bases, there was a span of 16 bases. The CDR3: CASSIRGGGGYTF. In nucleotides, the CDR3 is TGTGCCAGCAGCATTCGGGGGGGTGGAGGCTACACCTTC.

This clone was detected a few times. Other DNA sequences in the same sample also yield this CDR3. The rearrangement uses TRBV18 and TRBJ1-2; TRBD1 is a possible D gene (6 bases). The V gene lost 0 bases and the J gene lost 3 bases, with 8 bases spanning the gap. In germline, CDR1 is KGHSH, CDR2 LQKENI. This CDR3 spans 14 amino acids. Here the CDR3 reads CASSPPAGDYGYTF. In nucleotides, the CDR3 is TGTGCCAGCTCACCACCGGCAGGGGACTATGGCTACACCTTC.

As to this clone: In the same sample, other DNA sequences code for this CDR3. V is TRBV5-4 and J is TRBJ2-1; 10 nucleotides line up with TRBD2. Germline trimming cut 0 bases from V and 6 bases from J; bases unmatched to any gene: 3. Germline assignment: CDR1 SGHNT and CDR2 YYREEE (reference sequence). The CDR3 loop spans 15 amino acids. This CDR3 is CASSLGLAGGNEQFF. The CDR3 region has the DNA TGTGCCAGCAGCTTGGGATTAGCGGGAGGCAATGAGCAGTTCTTC.

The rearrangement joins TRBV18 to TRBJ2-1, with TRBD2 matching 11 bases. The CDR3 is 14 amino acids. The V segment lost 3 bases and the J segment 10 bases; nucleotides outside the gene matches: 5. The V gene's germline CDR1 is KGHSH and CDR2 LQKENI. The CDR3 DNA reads TGTGCCAGCTCACCGGGACTAGCGGTCGGGGAGCAGTTCTTC. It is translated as CASSPGLAVGEQFF.

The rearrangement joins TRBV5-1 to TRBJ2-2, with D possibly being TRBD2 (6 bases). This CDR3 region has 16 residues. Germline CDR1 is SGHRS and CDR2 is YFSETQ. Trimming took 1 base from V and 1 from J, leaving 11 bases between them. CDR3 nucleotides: TGCGCCAGCAGCTTGCGAACGGGAGTGAACACCGGGGAGCTGTTTTTT. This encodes CASSLRTGVNTGELFF.

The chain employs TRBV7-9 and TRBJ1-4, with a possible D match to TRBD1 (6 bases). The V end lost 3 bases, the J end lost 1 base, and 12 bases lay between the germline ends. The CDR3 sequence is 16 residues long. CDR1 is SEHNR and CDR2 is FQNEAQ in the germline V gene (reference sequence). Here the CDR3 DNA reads TGTGCCAGCAGCTTGGGGGGCCAGGGAACTAATGAAAAACTGTTTTTT. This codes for CASSLGGQGTNEKLFF.

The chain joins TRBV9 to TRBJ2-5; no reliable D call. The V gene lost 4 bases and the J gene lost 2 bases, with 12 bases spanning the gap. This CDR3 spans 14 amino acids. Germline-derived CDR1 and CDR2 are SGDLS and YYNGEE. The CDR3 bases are TGTGCCAGCAGCTATGCACATTCTCAAGAGACCCAGTACTTC. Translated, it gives CASSYAHSQETQYF.

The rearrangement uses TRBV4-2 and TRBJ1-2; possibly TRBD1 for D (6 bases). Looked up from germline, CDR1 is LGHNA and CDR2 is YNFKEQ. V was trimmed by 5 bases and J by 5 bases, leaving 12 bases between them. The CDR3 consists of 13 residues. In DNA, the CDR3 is TGTGCCAGCAGCACCCCGGACAGTTATGGCTACACCTTC. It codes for CASSTPDSYGYTF.

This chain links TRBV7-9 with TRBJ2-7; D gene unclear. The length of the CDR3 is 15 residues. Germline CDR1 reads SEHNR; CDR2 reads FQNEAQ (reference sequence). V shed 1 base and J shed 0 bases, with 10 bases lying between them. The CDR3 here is CASSLGGGSSYEQYF. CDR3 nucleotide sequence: TGTGCCAGCAGCTTAGGAGGTGGCAGCTCCTACGAGCAGTACTTC.

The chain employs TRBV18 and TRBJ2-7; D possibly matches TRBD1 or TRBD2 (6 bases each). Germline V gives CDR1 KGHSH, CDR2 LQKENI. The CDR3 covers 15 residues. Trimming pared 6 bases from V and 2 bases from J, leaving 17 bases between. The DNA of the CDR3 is TGTGCCAGCTCCCAAGGGGGAGGCAGAACCTACGAGCAGTACTTC. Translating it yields CASSQGGGRTYEQYF.

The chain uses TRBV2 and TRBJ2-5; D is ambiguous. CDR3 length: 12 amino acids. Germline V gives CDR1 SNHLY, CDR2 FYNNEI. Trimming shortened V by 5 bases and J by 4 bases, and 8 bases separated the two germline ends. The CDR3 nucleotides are TGTGCCAGCAGTTTGATCATAGAGACCCAGTACTTC. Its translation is CASSLIIETQYF.

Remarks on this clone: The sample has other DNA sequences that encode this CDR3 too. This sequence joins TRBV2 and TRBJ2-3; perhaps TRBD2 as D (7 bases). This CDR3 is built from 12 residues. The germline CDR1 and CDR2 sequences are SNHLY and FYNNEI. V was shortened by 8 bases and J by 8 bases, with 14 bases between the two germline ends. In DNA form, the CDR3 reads TGTGCCAGCTCCGAAGGGGGGGGTACGCAGTATTTT. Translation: CASSEGGGTQYF.

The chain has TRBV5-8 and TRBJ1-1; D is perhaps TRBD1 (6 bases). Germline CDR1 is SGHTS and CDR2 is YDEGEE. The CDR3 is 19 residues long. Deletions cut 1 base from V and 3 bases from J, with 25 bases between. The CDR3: CASSLRFGTQIAQDTEAFF. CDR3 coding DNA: TGTGCCAGCAGCTTGAGGTTTGGGACACAAATCGCCCAGGACACTGAAGCTTTCTTT.

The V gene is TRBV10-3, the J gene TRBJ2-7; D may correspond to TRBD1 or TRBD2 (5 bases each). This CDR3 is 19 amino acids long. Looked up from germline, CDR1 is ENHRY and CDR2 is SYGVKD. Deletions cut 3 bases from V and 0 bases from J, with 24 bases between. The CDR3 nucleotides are TGTGCCATCAGTGACCCCCGGCGTTCTGGGACCAGAAGCTCCTACGAGCAGTACTTC. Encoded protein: CAISDPRRSGTRSSYEQYF.

The CDR3 nucleotides read TGTGCCAGCAGCTTTGGTCGTCTTACTACAGGGGCGCTCTACAATGAGCAGTTCTTC. Translated: CASSFGRLTTGALYNEQFF. The chain joins TRBV28 to TRBJ2-1; 7 bases agree with TRBD1. With 6 bases clipped from V and 3 bases from J, the junction kept 20 bases outside the gene matches. Germline-derived CDR1 and CDR2 are MDHEN and SYDVKM. This CDR3 contains 19 residues.

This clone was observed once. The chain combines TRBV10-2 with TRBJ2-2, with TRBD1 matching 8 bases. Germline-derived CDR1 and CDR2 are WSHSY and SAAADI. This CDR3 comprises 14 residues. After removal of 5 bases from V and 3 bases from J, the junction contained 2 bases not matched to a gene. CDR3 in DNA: TGCGCCAGCAGTTACAGGGGGGACACCGGGGAGCTGTTTTTT. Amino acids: CASSYRGDTGELFF.

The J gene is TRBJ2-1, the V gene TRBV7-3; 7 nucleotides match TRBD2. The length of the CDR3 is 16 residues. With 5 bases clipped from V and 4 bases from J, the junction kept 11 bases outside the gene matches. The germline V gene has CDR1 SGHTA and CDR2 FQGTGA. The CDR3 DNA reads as TGTGCCAGCAGCCCCGGGGGGAGCGGGCTGTACAATGAGCAGTTCTTC. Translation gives CASSPGGSGLYNEQFF.

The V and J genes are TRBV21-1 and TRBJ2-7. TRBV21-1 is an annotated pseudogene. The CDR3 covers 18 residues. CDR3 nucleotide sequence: TGTGCCAGCAGCAAATCCCGGTTACAAGTGTGGGCGGACTACGAGCAGTACTTC. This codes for CASSKSRLQVWADYEQYF.

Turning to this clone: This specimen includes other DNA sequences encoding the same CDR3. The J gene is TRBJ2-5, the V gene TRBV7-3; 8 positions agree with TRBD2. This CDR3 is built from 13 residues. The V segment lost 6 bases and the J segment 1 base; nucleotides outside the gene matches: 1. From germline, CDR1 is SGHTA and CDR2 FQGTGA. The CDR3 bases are TGTGCCAGCAGTACTAGCGGCCAAGAGACCCAGTACTTC. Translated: CASSTSGQETQYF.

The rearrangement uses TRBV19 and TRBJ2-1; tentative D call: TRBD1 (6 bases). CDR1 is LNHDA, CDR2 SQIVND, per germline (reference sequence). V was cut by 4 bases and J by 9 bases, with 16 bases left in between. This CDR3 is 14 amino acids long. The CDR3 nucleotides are TGTGCCAGTAGTACCCAGGGACATTTCAGTGAGCAGTTCTTC. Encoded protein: CASSTQGHFSEQFF.

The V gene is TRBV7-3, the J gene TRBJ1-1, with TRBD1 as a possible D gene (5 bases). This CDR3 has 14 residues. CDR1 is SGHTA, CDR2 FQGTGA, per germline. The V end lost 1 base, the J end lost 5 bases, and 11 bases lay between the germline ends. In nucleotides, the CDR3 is TGTGCCAGCAGCTTAAACGGGGGGTATACTGAAGCTTTCTTT. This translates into CASSLNGGYTEAFF.